A selection of T cell receptor beta chains follows, all from one sample in a study of glioma-infiltrating T cells after dendritic cell vaccination. Some clones are missing from TCRdb's copy, which holds only in-frame ones; the method was immunoSEQ multiplex PCR. The sample lists about 10,000 clones, around 84% occurring once. The sequences come from blood, collected after dendritic cell vaccination. Receptors were obtained from a human donor with glioblastoma. Each CDR3 is given with its conserved first and last residue. The order of the fields is D gene, V gene, clone size, CDR3 length, J gene, CDR3 DNA, CDR3 protein. The D gene is left open where the match is weak. Some rows mark clone size as missing; the rest say once, few, many or name a class of expanded clone.

D: -; V: TRBV27; size: -; length: 15; J: TRBJ2-3; DNA: TGTGCCAGCAGCTTGATACTAGATTCCACAGATACGCAGTATTTT; CDR3: CASSLILDSTDTQYF
D: -; V: TRBV10-3; size: -; length: 15; J: TRBJ2-5; DNA: TGTGCCATCAGCCCTACCCCAGGTGGGTCGGAGACCCAGTACTTC; CDR3: CAISPTPGGSETQYF
D: TRBD2; V: TRBV11-3; size: -; length: 14; J: TRBJ2-2; DNA: TGTGCCAGCAGCTTAAAACTAGCGGGAGGGGAGCTGTTTTTT; CDR3: CASSLKLAGGELFF
D: TRBD1; V: TRBV9; size: -; length: 17; J: TRBJ1-1; DNA: TGTGCCAGCAGCGTAGGCTTCGGGACAGGGGGGGACACTGAAGCTTTCTTT; CDR3: CASSVGFGTGGDTEAFF
D: TRBD2; V: TRBV7-2; size: -; length: 16; J: TRBJ2-7; DNA: TGTGCCAGCAGCTTAGCTCGTAGCGGGAGGCACTACGAGCAGTACTTC; CDR3: CASSLARSGRHYEQYF
D: TRBD1; V: TRBV6-1; size: -; length: 15; J: TRBJ1-5; DNA: TGTGCCAGCAGGGGGGGACAGGGGAGTAATCAGCCCCAGCATTTT; CDR3: CASRGGQGSNQPQHF
D: -; V: TRBV19; size: -; length: 15; J: TRBJ1-6; DNA: TGTGCCAGTAGTCGGGAGGACCCATATAATTCACCCCTCCACTTT; CDR3: CASSREDPYNSPLHF
D: -; V: TRBV15; size: few; length: 16; J: TRBJ2-6; DNA: TGTGCCACCAGCAGAGAAACCGGGTCTGGGGCCAACGTCCTGACTTTC; CDR3: CATSRETGSGANVLTF
D: TRBD1; V: TRBV28; size: -; length: 13; J: TRBJ1-2; DNA: TGTGCCAGCAGTACCGGACAGGGCTATGGCTACACCTTC; CDR3: CASSTGQGYGYTF
D: -; V: TRBV29-1; size: -; length: 14; J: TRBJ2-6; DNA: TGCAGCGTTGAAGGGGGCACCGGGGCCAACGTCCTGACTTTC; CDR3: CSVEGGTGANVLTF
D: TRBD1; V: TRBV7-9; size: -; length: 15; J: TRBJ2-2; DNA: TGTGCCAGCAGGCCCGGGACAGCGAACACCGGGGAGCTGTTTTTT; CDR3: CASRPGTANTGELFF
D: -; V: TRBV7-9; size: -; length: 15; J: TRBJ2-7; DNA: TGTGCCAGCAGCTTAGCGTTGGGGTACAGGTACGAGCAGTACTTC; CDR3: CASSLALGYRYEQYF
D: TRBD1; V: TRBV10-3; size: -; length: 14; J: TRBJ2-7; DNA: TGTGCCATCAGTGACCGGGACAGCCTCTACGAGCAGTACTTC; CDR3: CAISDRDSLYEQYF
D: TRBD1; V: TRBV6-5; size: -; length: 14; J: TRBJ1-2; DNA: TGTGCCAGCAGCCGGACAGGGGAAGGGGGTGGCTACACCTTC; CDR3: CASSRTGEGGGYTF
D: -; V: TRBV29-1; size: -; length: 11; J: TRBJ1-2; DNA: TGCAGCGTCGGGATTACTCGGGGCTACACCTTC; CDR3: CSVGITRGYTF
D: -; V: TRBV6-6; size: -; length: 13; J: TRBJ2-7; DNA: TGTGCCAGCAGCCGAGGGACTCTCAACGAGCAGTACTTC; CDR3: CASSRGTLNEQYF